The 27 T cell receptor beta chains in this list originate from one sample, sequenced in a study of T cell repertoires in cytomegalovirus infection (dated by TCRdb to between 2018 and 2021). Sequencing used an Illumina HiSeq 1500. TCRdb's own reprocessing of the public reads used fastp at Q25 and MiXCR and kept productive beta chains. Rows are combined by CDR3 protein, so each entry shows the most common genes and DNA. The sample yields under 200,000 distinct CDR3 sequences; about a fifth were counted once. The ten largest clones capture about 25% of the sample. According to the study, the label for this sample's treatment or condition signals: in vitro stimulation with specific CMV peptide epitopes to enrich CMV-specific T cells. Antigens of these TCRs are unknown. The sample was CD8+ T cells from cultured PBMCs, taken from culture after CMV antigen stimulation. The receptors originated from a human donor in good health (CMV status not recorded). Some clones in this sample may be carry-over from other donors' samples.

The J gene is TRBJ1-1, the V gene TRBV2; TRBD1 is a possible D gene (6 bases). The V end was cut by 10 bases, the J end by 2 bases, with 14 bases between. Looked up from germline, CDR1 is SNHLY and CDR2 is FYNNEI. The CDR3 is 13 residues long. The CDR3 nucleotides are TGTGCCATAGAGAGAGGGGGAAACACTGAAGCTTTCTTT. Amino acid sequence: CAIERGGNTEAFF.

The chain is built from TRBV7-2 and TRBJ2-1, with D tentatively TRBD1 (5 bases). Trimming pared 5 bases from V and 2 bases from J, leaving 13 bases between. Germline loops: CDR1 SGHTA, CDR2 FQGNSA. The CDR3 covers 15 residues. CDR3 in amino acids: CASSNRGGAYNEQFF. The CDR3 DNA reads TGTGCCAGCAGCAATAGGGGCGGCGCCTACAATGAGCAGTTCTTC.

This clonotype was recorded a few times. The V and J genes are TRBV7-2 and TRBJ2-7, with a weak D call TRBD2 (6 bases). With 4 bases removed from V and 4 bases from J, the gap between germline ends came to 14 bases. The CDR3 is 14 amino acids. Germline V gives CDR1 SGHTA, CDR2 FQGNSA. This CDR3 is CASSSSGTAYEQYF. The CDR3 nucleotides read TGTGCCAGCAGCTCCTCCGGGACTGCTTACGAGCAGTACTTC. Combining the CDR3 with reference TRBV7-2 and TRBJ2-7 gives the whole variable domain GAGVSQSPSNKVTEKGKDVELRCDPISGHTALYWYRQSLGQGLEFLIYFQGNSAPDKSGLPSDRFSAERTGGSVSTLTIQRTQQEDSAVYLCASSSSGTAYEQYFGPGTRLTVT.

This clonotype occurred a few times. The chain recombines TRBV12-3 or TRBV12-4 with TRBJ2-3; D remains ambiguous. The CDR3 consists of 15 residues. Trimming cost V 4 bases and J 0 bases, with 11 bases left between them. This CDR3 reads CASSSRTTSTDTQYF. The CDR3, as DNA: TGTGCCAGCAGTTCAAGAACCACTAGCACAGATACGCAGTATTTT.

This clonotype was seen only a few times. The V gene is TRBV4-2, the J gene TRBJ1-2, with unresolved D. Germline CDR1 and CDR2: LGHNA and YNFKEQ. The V end lost 4 bases, the J end lost 4 bases, and 13 bases lay between the germline ends. This CDR3 is 14 amino acids long. The CDR3 loop is CASSPEWGFYGYTF. In DNA form, the CDR3 reads TGTGCCAGCAGCCCGGAATGGGGATTCTATGGCTACACCTTC.

This clonotype was observed a few times. The J gene is TRBJ2-1, the V gene TRBV19; D possibly corresponds to TRBD2 (6 bases). The CDR3 is made up of 17 amino acids. Per the germline V gene, CDR1 is LNHDA and CDR2 is SQIVND (reference sequence). V was trimmed by 1 base and J by 6 bases, leaving 19 bases between them. The CDR3 DNA reads TGTGCCAGTAGTATAGGGGGAGGCAGGGTAAGTTCCAATGAGCAGTTCTTC. As protein: CASSIGGGRVSSNEQFF. Filled out from reference TRBV19 and TRBJ2-1, the complete variable domain reads DGGITQSPKYLFRKEGQNVTLSCEQNLNHDAMYWYRQDPGQGLRLIYYSQIVNDFQKGDIAEGYSVSREKKESFPLTVTSAQKNPTAFYLCASSIGGGRVSSNEQFFGPGTRLTVL.

The chain employs TRBV7-8 and TRBJ2-3; 7 bases are a match to TRBD2. The junction had 9 bases not matched to a gene; V was cut back by 4 bases and J by 5 bases. This CDR3 contains 15 residues. The germline CDR1 and CDR2 sequences are SGHVS and FQNEAQ. The CDR3 DNA follows: TGTGCCAGCAGCTCTTTTCGGGGGGAACAAGATACGCAGTATTTT. Encoded protein: CASSSFRGEQDTQYF.

Ten or more counts support this clonotype. CDR3 residues: CASSLGVDYGYTF. In DNA, the CDR3 is TGTGCCAGCAGCTTAGGGGTAGACTATGGCTACACCTTC. The J gene is TRBJ1-2, the V gene TRBV7-2; D ambiguous. CDR1 and CDR2 from the germline V gene are SGHTA and FQGNSA. This CDR3 is 13 amino acids long. V was pared by 1 base and J by 3 bases, with 6 bases between.

This sequence joins TRBV23-1 and TRBJ2-7; D may be TRBD2 (6 bases). TRBV23-1 is assigned to the ORF class and has an uncertain function. The CDR3 totals 15 residues. CDR3 amino acids: CASGGPDSTLYEQYF. The DNA for the CDR3 is TGCGCTAGCGGCGGGCCAGACAGCACCCTCTACGAGCAGTACTTC.

This clonotype was seen repeatedly, ten times or more. V usage is TRBV7-2 and J usage is TRBJ2-7, with a possible D match to TRBD2 (5 bases). Germline CDR1 reads SGHTA; CDR2 reads FQGNSA. The CDR3 is 13 amino acids. Trimming cost V 5 bases and J 5 bases, with 13 bases left between them. The CDR3 nucleotides are TGTGCCAGCAGCCCCCGGCGGCGGGACGAGCAGTACTTC. Translated: CASSPRRRDEQYF. The whole variable domain, remainder taken from reference TRBV7-2 and TRBJ2-7, is GAGVSQSPSNKVTEKGKDVELRCDPISGHTALYWYRQSLGQGLEFLIYFQGNSAPDKSGLPSDRFSAERTGGSVSTLTIQRTQQEDSAVYLCASSPRRRDEQYFGPGTRLTVT.

The chain has TRBV7-3 and TRBJ2-3; D not resolved. Trimming stripped 3 bases from V and 2 bases from J, with 15 bases between. The CDR3 covers 16 residues. Germline values: CDR1 SGHTA, CDR2 FQGTGA. CDR3 sequence reads: CASSLHRVTNTDTQYF. CDR3 nucleotides: TGTGCCAGCAGCTTGCACAGAGTAACGAACACAGATACGCAGTATTTT.

This chain links TRBV7-8 with TRBJ2-5, with unresolved D. The germline CDR1 and CDR2 sequences are SGHVS and FQNEAQ. V was clipped by 4 bases and J by 0 bases, with 3 bases between them. The CDR3 has 12 amino acids. The CDR3 nucleotides are TGTGCCAGCAGCTCGTACCAAGAGACCCAGTACTTC. It specifies CASSSYQETQYF.

A few counts support this clonotype. The chain has TRBV7-6 and TRBJ2-5; 7 nucleotides match TRBD2. This CDR3 is 15 amino acids long. Germline V lookup: CDR1 SGHVS, CDR2 FNYEAQ. Trimming cost V 1 base and J 5 bases; bases outside gene matches: 7. CDR3 sequence (DNA): TGTGCCAGCAGCTTAGGGAGGTCCGGGGGGGAGACCCAGTACTTC. Translating it yields CASSLGRSGGETQYF.

The chain links TRBV7-9 to TRBJ1-1; 7 bases align to TRBD1. There are 13 residues in the CDR3. Germline trimming cut 6 bases from V and 11 bases from J; bases unmatched to any gene: 12. CDR1 is SEHNR and CDR2 is FQNEAQ in the germline V gene (reference sequence). The CDR3 coding sequence is TGTGCCAGCAGATACTCTTCCGGGACAGACGCTTTCTTT. Translation: CASRYSSGTDAFF.

In this sample, this clonotype turned up a few times. The rearrangement uses TRBV7-2 and TRBJ1-6; D is undetermined. There are 20 residues in the CDR3. Per the germline V gene, CDR1 is SGHTA and CDR2 is FQGNSA. V lost 3 bases to trimming and J lost 0 bases, with 21 bases between them. The CDR3 nucleotides are TGTGCCAGCAGCTTCCCTGGTGCCAGGCCCCTTAGCTCCTATAATTCACCCCTCCACTTT. Encoded protein: CASSFPGARPLSSYNSPLHF.

This clonotype has more than one count but fewer than ten. CDR3 loop: CSANPQGEGNTIYF. CDR3 nucleotide sequence: TGCAGTGCTAATCCTCAGGGCGAAGGAAACACCATATATTTT. The chain has TRBV20-1 and TRBJ1-3; a weak D match, TRBD1 (5 bases). The V end lost 4 bases, the J end lost 4 bases, and 14 bases lay between the germline ends. Germline CDR1 is DFQATT and CDR2 is SNEGSKA (reference sequence). CDR3 length: 14 residues.

The rearrangement joins TRBV4-2 to TRBJ1-2, with TRBD1 matching over 7 bases. The CDR3 length is 16 residues. V dropped 4 bases and J dropped 5; count of bases not matched to a gene: 13. Germline-derived CDR1 and CDR2 are LGHNA and YNFKEQ. The CDR3 here is CASSPWTGFGDYGYTF. The CDR3 bases are TGTGCCAGCAGCCCCTGGACAGGTTTCGGTGATTATGGCTACACCTTC.

The rearrangement joins TRBV7-2 to TRBJ1-5, with 9 bases fitting TRBD1. This CDR3 region has 15 residues. Trimming cost V 5 bases and J 3 bases; bases outside gene matches: 5. Germline loops: CDR1 SGHTA, CDR2 FQGNSA. The CDR3 region has the DNA TGTGCCAGCAGCGCCGGGACAGGGATCAATCAGCCCCAGCATTTT. This gives the protein CASSAGTGINQPQHF.

This clonotype was detected only a few times. The chain carries TRBV19 and TRBJ1-2; 7 bases map to TRBD1. The length of the CDR3 is 15 residues. CDR1 and CDR2 (germline): LNHDA, SQIVND (reference sequence). V was clipped by 6 bases and J by 1 base; unmatched bases: 8. CDR3 residues: CASRGRDRINYGYTF. CDR3 sequence (DNA): TGTGCCAGTAGGGGACGGGACAGAATTAACTATGGCTACACCTTC.

In its sample, this clonotype was seen a few times. The V gene is TRBV7-6, the J gene TRBJ2-7; the D gene is possibly TRBD1 (6 bases). V shed 5 bases and J shed 5 bases, with 13 bases lying between them. Germline CDR1 reads SGHVS; CDR2 reads FNYEAQ. This CDR3 region has 13 residues. The CDR3 protein is CASSPGTFNEQYF. The CDR3 nucleotides read TGTGCCAGCAGCCCCGGGACATTCAACGAGCAGTACTTC.

The chain employs TRBV7-2 and TRBJ1-2; D is ambiguous. The germline V gene encodes CDR1 SGHTA and CDR2 FQGNSA. The length of the CDR3 is 15 residues. Deletions cut 5 bases from V and 7 bases from J, with 20 bases between. The CDR3 nucleotides are TGTGCCAGCAGCCTCCTGGGTCCCGCGCGGGGTGGCTACACCTTC. This gives the protein CASSLLGPARGGYTF.

V gene TRBV7-2 combines with J gene TRBJ2-7, with 13 bases aligning to TRBD2. Trimming removed 2 bases from V and 2 bases from J; junction bases left unmatched: 9. The V gene's germline CDR1 is SGHTA and CDR2 FQGNSA. The CDR3 is 18 amino acids. The CDR3 bases are TGTGCCAGCAGCTTACTTTCCGGACTAGCGGGGGCCCCCTACGAGCAGTACTTC. This gives the protein CASSLLSGLAGAPYEQYF. Full variable domain (missing parts from reference TRBV7-2 and TRBJ2-7): GAGVSQSPSNKVTEKGKDVELRCDPISGHTALYWYRQSLGQGLEFLIYFQGNSAPDKSGLPSDRFSAERTGGSVSTLTIQRTQQEDSAVYLCASSLLSGLAGAPYEQYFGPGTRLTVT.

This clonotype showed up just a few times. V gene TRBV6-7 combines with J gene TRBJ1-1, with D unclear. TRBV6-7 is labeled an ORF, and its function is uncertain. Trimming cost V 2 bases and J 1 base, with 8 bases left between them. There are 14 residues in the CDR3. The DNA of the CDR3 is TGTGCCAGCAGTTACATCTCCGGGAACACTGAAGCTTTCTTT. The encoded protein is CASSYISGNTEAFF.

CDR3 coding DNA: TGCGCCAGCAGCCAAGATCTTAAAGGACCCCGCCAGCCCCAGCATTTT. Translated, it gives CASSQDLKGPRQPQHF. The J gene is TRBJ1-5, the V gene TRBV4-1; D gene unclear. This CDR3 spans 16 amino acids. V lost 0 bases to trimming and J lost 7 bases, with 16 bases between them. Germline CDR1 and CDR2: MGHRA and YSYEKL.

This clonotype was counted only a few times. This chain links TRBV9 with TRBJ2-1; possible D gene TRBD1, 6 bases. The CDR3 consists of 14 residues. Germline assignment: CDR1 SGDLS and CDR2 YYNGEE. V was trimmed by 2 bases and J by 5 bases, leaving 11 bases between them. CDR3 sequence reads: CASSVWPGDNEQFF. CDR3 bases: TGTGCCAGCAGCGTCTGGCCAGGGGACAATGAGCAGTTCTTC.

This clonotype was picked up many times. The V gene is TRBV2, the J gene TRBJ1-1, with a tentative D call TRBD1 (6 bases). The CDR3 is 14 residues long. V lost 8 bases to trimming and J lost 0 bases, with 13 bases between them. Germline CDR1 is SNHLY and CDR2 is FYNNEI. CDR3 coding DNA: TGTGCCAGCCCATCCTGGGACATGAACACTGAAGCTTTCTTT. Its translation is CASPSWDMNTEAFF.

The rearrangement links TRBV7-8 to TRBJ2-5, with 9 nucleotides matching TRBD2. The CDR3 is made up of 18 amino acids. V dropped 2 bases and J dropped 5; count of bases not matched to a gene: 15. CDR1 and CDR2 (germline): SGHVS, FQNEAQ. Here the CDR3 DNA reads TGTGCCAGCAGCTTATACCCTAGCGGGGAGGTCTTCGGCGAGACCCAGTACTTC. This codes for CASSLYPSGEVFGETQYF.